This T cell receptor beta chain was sequenced in a study of cytomegalovirus exposure and HLA in healthy donors. Overall study results and limits: The dataset shows that most TCR sequences were rare, while some public TCRs occurred in many donors. Because they were indistinguishable, some V segments, including TRBV6-2 and TRBV6-3, were excluded. The study flagged fewer than 200 TCR beta chains as cytomegalovirus-associated. It was in a later analysis that TCR association rates were seen to vary by HLA locus, highest for DRB1 and lowest for HLA-C.

Trimming left V 4 bases short and J 2 bases short, with 8 bases between. Germline V CDR1 and CDR2: MNHEY, SMNVEV (reference sequence). CDR3 length equals 13 residues. 13 Jbeta primers and 60 Vbeta primers were used for the PCR. The repertoire was sequenced with immunoSEQ multiplex PCR; TCRdb's copy has only in-frame clones and lacks some. The sample holds approximately 50,000 clones; around 83% are singletons and the top ten take around 4.1%. Concerning this clone itself: The antigen is unknown.

The TCR sequence derives from a man aged 30 to 39 in good health and CMV-seronegative. This rearrangement joins TRBV27 to TRBJ2-5, with D uncertain. The specimen was PBMCs. The CDR3 sequence is CASSWSEQETQYF. As DNA, the CDR3 is TGTGCCAGCAGTTGGTCAGAACAAGAGACCCAGTACTTC.